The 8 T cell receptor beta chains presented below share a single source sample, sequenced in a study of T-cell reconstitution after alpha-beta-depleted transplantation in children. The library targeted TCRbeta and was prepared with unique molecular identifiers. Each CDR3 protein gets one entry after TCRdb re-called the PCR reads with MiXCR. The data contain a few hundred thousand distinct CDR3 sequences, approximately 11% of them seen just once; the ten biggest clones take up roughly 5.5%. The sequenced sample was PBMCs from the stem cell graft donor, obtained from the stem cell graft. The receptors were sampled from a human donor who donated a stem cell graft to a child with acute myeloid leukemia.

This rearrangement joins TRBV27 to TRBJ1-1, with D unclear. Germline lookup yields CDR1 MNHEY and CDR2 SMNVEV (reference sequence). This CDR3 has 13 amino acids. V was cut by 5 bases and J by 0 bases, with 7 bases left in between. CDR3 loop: CASSGSVNTEAFF. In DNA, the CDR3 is TGTGCCAGCAGTGGGTCAGTGAACACTGAAGCTTTCTTT.

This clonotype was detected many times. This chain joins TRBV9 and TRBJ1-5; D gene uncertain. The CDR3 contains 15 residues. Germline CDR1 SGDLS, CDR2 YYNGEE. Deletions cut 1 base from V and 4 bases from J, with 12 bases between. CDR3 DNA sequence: TGTGCCAGCAGCGTAACGGGGTCGCCAAATCAGCCCCAGCATTTT. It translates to CASSVTGSPNQPQHF.

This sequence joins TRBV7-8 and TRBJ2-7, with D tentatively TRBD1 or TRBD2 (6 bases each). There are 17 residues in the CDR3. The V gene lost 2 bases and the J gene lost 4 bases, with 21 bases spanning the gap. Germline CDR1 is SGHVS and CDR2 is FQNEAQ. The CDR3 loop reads CASSLLSTLRGEYEQYF. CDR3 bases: TGTGCCAGCAGCTTACTTTCCACGCTTAGGGGGGAGTACGAGCAGTACTTC.

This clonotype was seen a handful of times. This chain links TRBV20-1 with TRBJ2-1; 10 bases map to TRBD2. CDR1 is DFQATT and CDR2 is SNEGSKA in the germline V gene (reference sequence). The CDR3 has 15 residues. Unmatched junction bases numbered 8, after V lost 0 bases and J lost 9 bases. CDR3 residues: CSARDLAGVGREQFF. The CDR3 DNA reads TGCAGTGCTAGAGACCTAGCGGGAGTAGGCCGTGAGCAGTTCTTC.

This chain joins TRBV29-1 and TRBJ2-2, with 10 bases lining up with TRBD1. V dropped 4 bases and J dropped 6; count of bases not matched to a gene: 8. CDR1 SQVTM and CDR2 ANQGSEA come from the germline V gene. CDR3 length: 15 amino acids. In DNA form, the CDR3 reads TGCAGCGTTGTCAATGACAGGGGGCAAGCCGGGGAGCTGTTTTTT. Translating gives CSVVNDRGQAGELFF.

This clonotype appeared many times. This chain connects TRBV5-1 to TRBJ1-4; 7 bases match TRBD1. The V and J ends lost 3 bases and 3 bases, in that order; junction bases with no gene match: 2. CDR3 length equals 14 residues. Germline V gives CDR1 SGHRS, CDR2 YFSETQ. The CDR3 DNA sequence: TGCGCCAGCAGCTCCGGGACAGCTAATGAAAAACTGTTTTTT. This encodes CASSSGTANEKLFF.

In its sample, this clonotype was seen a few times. The CDR3 protein is CASSYLAGAGNEQFF. The CDR3, as DNA: TGTGCCAGCAGCTATCTAGCGGGGGCTGGTAATGAGCAGTTCTTC. The chain recombines TRBV7-3 with TRBJ2-1; 10 bases agree with TRBD2. V lost 4 bases, J lost 7 bases, and 7 bases stayed unmatched. The CDR3 is 15 amino acids. Germline V CDR1 and CDR2: SGHTA, FQGTGA.

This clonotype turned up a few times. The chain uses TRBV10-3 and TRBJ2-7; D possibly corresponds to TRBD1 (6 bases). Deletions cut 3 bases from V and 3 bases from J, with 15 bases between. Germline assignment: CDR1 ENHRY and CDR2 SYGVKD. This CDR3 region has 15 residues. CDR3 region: CAISDRGRSVYEQYF. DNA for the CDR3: TGTGCCATCAGTGACAGGGGCAGGTCCGTCTACGAGCAGTACTTC.